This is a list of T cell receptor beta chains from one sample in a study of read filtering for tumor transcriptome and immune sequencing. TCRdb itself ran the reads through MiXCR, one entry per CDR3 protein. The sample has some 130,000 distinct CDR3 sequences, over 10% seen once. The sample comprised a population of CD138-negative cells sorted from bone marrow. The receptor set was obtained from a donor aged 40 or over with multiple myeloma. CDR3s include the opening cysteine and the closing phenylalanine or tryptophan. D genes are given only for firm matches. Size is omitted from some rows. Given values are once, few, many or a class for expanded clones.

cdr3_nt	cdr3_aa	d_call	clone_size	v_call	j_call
TGTGCCAGCTCAGGGACAGGCGTGTATTATGGCTACACCTTC	CASSGTGVYYGYTF	TRBD1	many	TRBV18	TRBJ1-2
TGCAGCGTTGAAGAGTCTGCAGGGTTGGGTAGCAATGAGCAGTTCTTC	CSVEESAGLGSNEQFF	NA	many	TRBV29-1	TRBJ2-1
TGTGCCTGGAGCTCCCGACAGGACCCAGAGACCCAGTACTTC	CAWSSRQDPETQYF	NA	NA	TRBV30	TRBJ2-5
TGTGCCAGCAGTCCAACTCAGGGGACCTCCTACGAGCAGTACTTC	CASSPTQGTSYEQYF	NA	NA	TRBV6-1	TRBJ2-7
TGTGCCAGCAGCACAACAGGGGGCGGCTACAATGAGCAGTTCTTC	CASSTTGGGYNEQFF	TRBD1	few	TRBV7-6	TRBJ2-1
TGTGCCAGCAGCGTCAGGAGCGAGGCTACGGGCAATGAGCAGTTCTTC	CASSVRSEATGNEQFF	NA	many	TRBV9	TRBJ2-1
TGCAGCGTTGTCTCGCAGGATTCCTACAATGAGCAGTTCTTC	CSVVSQDSYNEQFF	NA	many	TRBV29-1	TRBJ2-1
TGTGCCTGGAGTAGACAGAGCAATCAGCCCCAGCATTTT	CAWSRQSNQPQHF	NA	many	TRBV30	TRBJ1-5
TGTGCCAGCAGCCGGGCGGAGAACACTGAAGCTTTCTTT	CASSRAENTEAFF	NA	many	TRBV7-6	TRBJ1-1
TGTGCCAGCAGCTTAAATAAGGATCCTCTCTCCTACGAGCAGTACTTC	CASSLNKDPLSYEQYF	NA	many	TRBV11-2	TRBJ2-7
TGTGCCAGCAGCCCTGGGACTAGCGAGTCAGAGACCCAGTACTTC	CASSPGTSESETQYF	TRBD2	many	TRBV3-1	TRBJ2-5
TGTGCCAGCAATACAGGGGCGACGGGCACTGAAGCTTTCTTT	CASNTGATGTEAFF	TRBD1	many	TRBV2	TRBJ1-1
TGCGCCAGCAGCTTGGTGCCAGGGGAGTTCGATGGCTACACCTTC	CASSLVPGEFDGYTF	NA	many	TRBV5-1	TRBJ1-2
TGCAGTGCTAGCGCGGGAGACTCCTACAATGAGCAGTTCTTC	CSASAGDSYNEQFF	TRBD2	many	TRBV20-1	TRBJ2-1
TGCAGTGCTAGCCCCGACAGTATCCAAGAGACCCAGTACTTC	CSASPDSIQETQYF	NA	NA	TRBV20-1	TRBJ2-5
TGCGCCAGCAGCTTTGAGGGTTCGGCAGATACGCAGTATTTT	CASSFEGSADTQYF	NA	many	TRBV5-1	TRBJ2-3
TGTGCCAGCAGCCCCGCAGGGGGCTACGACAATGAGCAGTTCTTC	CASSPAGGYDNEQFF	TRBD1	many	TRBV7-3	TRBJ2-1
TGTGCCAGCAGTTACTCGGGGACAGGGCTCGCTTTCTTT	CASSYSGTGLAFF	TRBD1	NA	TRBV6-5	TRBJ1-1
TGCAGTGCCCATGTAGCGGGAGTGGTCTACGAGCAGTACTTC	CSAHVAGVVYEQYF	TRBD2	many	TRBV20-1	TRBJ2-7
TGCAGTGCTAGAGGTTTTGGCAGGGGAGCAACTAATGAAAAACTGTTTTTT	CSARGFGRGATNEKLFF	NA	many	TRBV20-1	TRBJ1-4
TGTGCCAGCAGTCCCGATGGGGGCCTCGATGGCTACACCTTC	CASSPDGGLDGYTF	NA	many	TRBV2	TRBJ1-2
TGTGCCAGCAGCCGCGCCCTCCCGGGACAGGGGTTTAAGAACGAGCAGTACTTC	CASSRALPGQGFKNEQYF	TRBD1	many	TRBV3-1	TRBJ2-7
TGCAGTGCGAACACAGAAACCTACGAGCAGTACTTC	CSANTETYEQYF	NA	many	TRBV20-1	TRBJ2-7
TGTGCCAGCACTCCTCGGGACAGGGCATCCGATGAGCAGTTCTTC	CASTPRDRASDEQFF	TRBD1	many	TRBV2	TRBJ2-1
TGTGCCAGCAGTTTAGGGCAGGCCGGCGGTGAAGCTTTCTTT	CASSLGQAGGEAFF	NA	many	TRBV12-3/TRBV12-4	TRBJ1-1
TGTGCCATCAGCGTTCAAGACGGGCGTATCGCAGATACGCAGTACTTT	CAISVQDGRIADTQYF	NA	once	TRBV9	TRBJ2-3
TGCGCCAGCAGTCCAAGGAGTACAGGGACGAGCTCCTACAATGAGCAGTTCTTC	CASSPRSTGTSSYNEQFF	NA	many	TRBV4-1	TRBJ2-1
TGCGCCAGCAGCTTGGATGCCTCGAACACCGGGGAGCTGTTTTTT	CASSLDASNTGELFF	NA	many	TRBV5-1	TRBJ2-2
TGCAGTGCGGGCGGGGTTAGCAATCAGCCCCAGCATTTT	CSAGGVSNQPQHF	NA	many	TRBV20-1	TRBJ1-5
TGTGCCAGCAGATCTCAGGTGAACACTGAAGCTTTCTTT	CASRSQVNTEAFF	NA	many	TRBV28	TRBJ1-1
TGCAGCGTTGTCGGGGGACTAGCGGGACCTAGCTCCTACGAGCAGTACTTC	CSVVGGLAGPSSYEQYF	TRBD2	many	TRBV29-1	TRBJ2-7
TGTGCCAGCAATGTTGCCAGTAATGAAAAACTGTTTTTT	CASNVASNEKLFF	NA	many	TRBV6-1	TRBJ1-4
TGTGCCAGCAGTGAAGCGTTGGAGACCCAGTACTTC	CASSEALETQYF	NA	few	TRBV6-1	TRBJ2-5
TGTGCCAGCAGCCAAGTTACCGGTGGGGCCAACGTCCTGACTTTC	CASSQVTGGANVLTF	NA	NA	TRBV3-1	TRBJ2-6
TGTGCCAGCAGCTTAATTGGTTCTGCCGGGGAGCTGTTTTTT	CASSLIGSAGELFF	NA	many	TRBV7-3	TRBJ2-2
TGCGCCAGCAGCTTTATGACATACAATGAGCAGTTCTTC	CASSFMTYNEQFF	NA	many	TRBV5-1	TRBJ2-1
TGTGCCAGCAGCCAGGCAGCTTCCACCGGGGAGCTGTTTTTT	CASSQAASTGELFF	NA	many	TRBV3-1	TRBJ2-2
TGTGCCAGCAGCTCACATCGGGCTAGCGCCATCTCCTACAATGAGCAGTTCTTC	CASSSHRASAISYNEQFF	NA	many	TRBV7-2	TRBJ2-1
TGTGCCAGCAGTCCCCCCCTAGCGTTCGGGGAGCTGTTTTTT	CASSPPLAFGELFF	NA	many	TRBV12-3/TRBV12-4	TRBJ2-2
TGTGCCATCAGCCCTAACACAGATACGCAGTATTTT	CAISPNTDTQYF	NA	many	TRBV10-3	TRBJ2-3
TGTGCCAGCAGCTACGGACAGGGGGGGCAGCCCCAGCATTTT	CASSYGQGGQPQHF	TRBD1	many	TRBV6-1	TRBJ1-5
TGTGCCAGGGCCGGGACAGGGAGGAATGAGCAGTTCTTC	CARAGTGRNEQFF	TRBD1	many	TRBV2	TRBJ2-1
TGCGCCAGCAGCTTGGCCGCCGACGGGAACACTGAAGCTTTCTTT	CASSLAADGNTEAFF	NA	many	TRBV5-1	TRBJ1-1
TGTGCCAGCAGCTCAGGACTAGAGTACCGCACAGATACGCAGTATTTT	CASSSGLEYRTDTQYF	TRBD2	many	TRBV7-8	TRBJ2-3
TGTGCCAGCAGTCGGAGGGTAACCGGGGAGCTGTTTTTT	CASSRRVTGELFF	NA	many	TRBV28	TRBJ2-2